The text below deals with one TCR beta chain. This clonotype was found a few times. Its recognized antigen is unknown. No quality values exist for individual bases; no much larger clone is one base distant. The CDR3 spans 12 residues, from the cysteine through the phenylalanine. Kept here is only the CDR3 DNA, which spans 36 bases and is read in frame from base 1. Reading the germline V gene gives CDR1 KGHSH and CDR2 LQKENI. The trim is 1 base for V and 10 bases for J, with a gap of 8 bases between the germline ends. The data derive from a study of response to subunit inactivated influenza vaccine (dated by TCRdb to the late 2010s). Broadly, across the study: Deep quantitative T cell receptor repertoire profiling was used in the study to track responses to a trivalent subunit inactivated influenza vaccine.

The study at large found these results: The authors suggested that each seasonal influenza vaccination may recruit only a limited number of new T cells.

The library was prepared using RT-PCR. TCRdb shows the sequencer as Illumina HiSeq 2500. The public reads were quality trimmed at Q25 with fastp and then assembled into clones with MiXCR by TCRdb, keeping productive beta chains. Rows with one shared CDR3 protein collapse into an entry with the most common genes and DNA. The sample has about 520,000 distinct CDR3 sequences on record, 6.5% to 8% of them singletons. The top ten hold over 10% of the sample. The rearranged chain carries TRBV18 and TRBJ1-5; the D gene remains uncertain. The TCR originated in a man aged 50 to 69 who received an inactivated influenza vaccine. Donor details come from another sample of the same person, matched by shared clones. This specimen was PBMCs from blood, taken roughly 24 months after vaccination. The nucleotides read TGTGCCAGCTCACCACTGGACGGACCCCAGCATTTT. It translates to CASSPLDGPQHF.